A single T cell receptor (beta chain) is shown here with its context. Here immunoSEQ multiplex PCR was the method, and the copy in TCRdb shows in-frame clones only, minus some. The sample lists approximately 50,000 clones; under 90% were seen once. Time point indicated: pretreatment peripheral blood. This entry comes from a study of PD-L1 blockade in urothelial cancer. Trimming pared 4 bases from V and 2 bases from J, leaving 15 bases between. This CDR3 is built from 15 residues. Germline V gene sequence: CDR1 SGHRS, CDR2 YFSETQ. The TCR originated in a man aged 65 to 79 with urothelial cancer. The V and J genes are TRBV5-1 and TRBJ2-5; D possibly corresponds to TRBD1 (5 bases). The sample in question was PBMCs, obtained around atezolizumab (anti-PD-L1) treatment. The CDR3 DNA follows: TGCGCCAGCAGCGCCCGCAGGGTGGCTCAAGAGACCCAGTACTTC. This translates into CASSARRVAQETQYF. The whole variable domain, remainder taken from reference TRBV5-1 and TRBJ2-5, is KAGVTQTPRYLIKTRGQQVTLSCSPISGHRSVSWYQQTPGQGLQFLFEYFSETQRNKGNFPGRFSGRQFSNSRSEMNVSTLELGDSALYLCASSARRVAQETQYFGPGTRLLVL.